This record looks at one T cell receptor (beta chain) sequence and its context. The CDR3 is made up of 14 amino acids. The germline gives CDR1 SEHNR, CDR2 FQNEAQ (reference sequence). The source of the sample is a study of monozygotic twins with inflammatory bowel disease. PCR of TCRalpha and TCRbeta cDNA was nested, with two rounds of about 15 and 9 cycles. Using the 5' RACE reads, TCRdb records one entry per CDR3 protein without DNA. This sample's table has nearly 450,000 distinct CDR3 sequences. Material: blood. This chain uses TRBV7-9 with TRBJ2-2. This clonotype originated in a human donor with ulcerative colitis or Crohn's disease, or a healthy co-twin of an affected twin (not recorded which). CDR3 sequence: CASSPVGHPGELFF.